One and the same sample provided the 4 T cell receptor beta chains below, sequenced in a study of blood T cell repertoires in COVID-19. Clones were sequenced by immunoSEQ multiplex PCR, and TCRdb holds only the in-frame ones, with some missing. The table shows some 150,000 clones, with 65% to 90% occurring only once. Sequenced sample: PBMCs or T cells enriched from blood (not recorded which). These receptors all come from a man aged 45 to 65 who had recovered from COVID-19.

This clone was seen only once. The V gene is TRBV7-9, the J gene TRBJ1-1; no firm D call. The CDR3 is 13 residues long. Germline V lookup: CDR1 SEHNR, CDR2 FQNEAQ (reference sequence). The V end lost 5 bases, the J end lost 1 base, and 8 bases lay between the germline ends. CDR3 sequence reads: CASSPTPNTEAFF. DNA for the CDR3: TGTGCCAGCAGCCCGACACCGAACACTGAAGCTTTCTTT. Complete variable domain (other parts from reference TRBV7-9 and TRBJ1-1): DTGVSQNPRHKITKRGQNVTFRCDPISEHNRLYWYRQTLGQGPEFLTYFQNEAQLEKSRLLSDRFSAERPKGSFSTLEIQRTEQGDSAMYLCASSPTPNTEAFFGQGTRLTVV.

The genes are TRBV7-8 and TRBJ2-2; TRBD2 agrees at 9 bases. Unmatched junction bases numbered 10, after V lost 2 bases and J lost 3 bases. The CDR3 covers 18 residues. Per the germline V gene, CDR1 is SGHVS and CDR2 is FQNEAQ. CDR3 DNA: TGTGCCAGCAGCTTACCTCGAGTAGCGGGGGTGCACACCGGGGAGCTGTTTTTT. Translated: CASSLPRVAGVHTGELFF.

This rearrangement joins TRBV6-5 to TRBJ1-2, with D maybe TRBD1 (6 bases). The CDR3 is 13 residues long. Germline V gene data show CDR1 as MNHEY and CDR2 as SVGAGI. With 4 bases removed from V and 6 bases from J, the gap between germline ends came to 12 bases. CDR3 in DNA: TGTGCCAGCAGTTTACAGGGTTTTAATGGCTACACCTTC. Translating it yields CASSLQGFNGYTF.

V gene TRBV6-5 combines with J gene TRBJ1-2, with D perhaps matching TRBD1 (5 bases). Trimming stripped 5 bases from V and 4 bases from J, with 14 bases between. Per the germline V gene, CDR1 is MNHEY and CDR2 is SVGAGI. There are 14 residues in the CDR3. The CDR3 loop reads CASSQSTETYGYTF. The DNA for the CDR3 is TGTGCCAGCAGTCAATCGACAGAGACCTATGGCTACACCTTC.